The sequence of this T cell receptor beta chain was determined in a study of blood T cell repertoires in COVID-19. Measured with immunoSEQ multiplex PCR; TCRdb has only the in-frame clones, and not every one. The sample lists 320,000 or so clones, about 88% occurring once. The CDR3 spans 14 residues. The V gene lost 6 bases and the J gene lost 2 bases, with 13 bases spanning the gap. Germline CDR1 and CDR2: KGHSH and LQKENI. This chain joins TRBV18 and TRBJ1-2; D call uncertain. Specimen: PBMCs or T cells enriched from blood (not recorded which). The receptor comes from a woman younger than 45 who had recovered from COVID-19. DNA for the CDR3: TGTGCCAGCTCCCCGGGAGGACTAAACTATGGCTACACCTTC. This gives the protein CASSPGGLNYGYTF.